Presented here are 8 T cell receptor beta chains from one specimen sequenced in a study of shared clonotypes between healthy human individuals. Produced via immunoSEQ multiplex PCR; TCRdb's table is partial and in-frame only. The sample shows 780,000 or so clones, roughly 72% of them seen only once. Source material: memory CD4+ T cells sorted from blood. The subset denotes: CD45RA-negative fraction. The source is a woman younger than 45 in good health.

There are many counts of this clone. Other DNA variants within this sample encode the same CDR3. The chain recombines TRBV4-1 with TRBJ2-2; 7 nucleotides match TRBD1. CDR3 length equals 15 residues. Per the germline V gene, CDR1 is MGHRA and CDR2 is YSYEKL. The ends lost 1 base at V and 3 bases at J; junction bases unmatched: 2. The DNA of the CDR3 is TGCGCCAGCAGCCAAGGGGACAGAGACACCGGGGAGCTGTTTTTT. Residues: CASSQGDRDTGELFF.

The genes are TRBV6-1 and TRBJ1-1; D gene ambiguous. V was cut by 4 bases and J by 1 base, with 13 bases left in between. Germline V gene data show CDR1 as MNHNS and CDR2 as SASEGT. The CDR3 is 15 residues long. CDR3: CASSGAFEGNTEAFF. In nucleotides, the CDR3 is TGTGCCAGCAGTGGGGCCTTCGAGGGGAACACTGAAGCTTTCTTT.

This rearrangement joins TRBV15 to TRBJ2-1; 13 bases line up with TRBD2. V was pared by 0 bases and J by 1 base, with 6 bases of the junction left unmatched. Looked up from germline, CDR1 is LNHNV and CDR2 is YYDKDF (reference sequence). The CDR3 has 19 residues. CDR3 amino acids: CATSRERTSGSGSYNEQFF. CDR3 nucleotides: TGTGCCACCAGCAGAGAGAGGACTAGCGGGAGCGGGTCCTACAATGAGCAGTTCTTC.

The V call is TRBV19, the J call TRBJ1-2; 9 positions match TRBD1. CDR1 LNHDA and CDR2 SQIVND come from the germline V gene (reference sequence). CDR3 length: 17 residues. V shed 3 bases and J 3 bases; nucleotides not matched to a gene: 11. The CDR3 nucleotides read TGTGCCAGTAGTATCCGCCAACGGGACAGGGTGCACTATGGCTACACCTTC. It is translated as CASSIRQRDRVHYGYTF.

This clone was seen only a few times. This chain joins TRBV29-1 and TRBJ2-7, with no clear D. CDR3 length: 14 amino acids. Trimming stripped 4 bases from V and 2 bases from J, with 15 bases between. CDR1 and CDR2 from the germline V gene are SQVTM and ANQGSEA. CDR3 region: CSVVSEQTAYEQYF. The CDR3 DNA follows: TGCAGCGTTGTCTCCGAACAGACCGCCTACGAGCAGTACTTC.

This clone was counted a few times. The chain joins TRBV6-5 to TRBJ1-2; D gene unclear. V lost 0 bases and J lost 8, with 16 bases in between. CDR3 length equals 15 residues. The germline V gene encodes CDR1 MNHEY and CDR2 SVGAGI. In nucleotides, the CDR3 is TGTGCCAGCAGTTACTCGAATCGGTTGACTCGAGGCTACACCTTC. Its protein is CASSYSNRLTRGYTF.

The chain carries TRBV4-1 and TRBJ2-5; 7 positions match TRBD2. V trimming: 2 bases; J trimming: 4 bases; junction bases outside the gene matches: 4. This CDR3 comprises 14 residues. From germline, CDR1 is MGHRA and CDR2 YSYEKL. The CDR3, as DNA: TGCGCCAGCAGCCAACCAATAGCGGGAGAGACCCAGTACTTC. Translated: CASSQPIAGETQYF.

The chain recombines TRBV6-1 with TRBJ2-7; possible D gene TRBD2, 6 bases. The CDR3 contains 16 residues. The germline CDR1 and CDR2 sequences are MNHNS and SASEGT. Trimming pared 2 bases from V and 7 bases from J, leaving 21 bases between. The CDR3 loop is CASSESSALARSEQYF. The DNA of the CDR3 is TGTGCCAGCAGTGAATCGTCTGCGCTAGCGAGGTCAGAGCAGTACTTC.